Below, one T cell receptor (beta chain) is given with its context. The table came from immunoSEQ multiplex PCR; TCRdb's copy has only in-frame clones and leaves some out. The sample has approximately 170,000 clones, approximately 86% seen once. This sample was taken from a study of control samples from healthy donors and cancer patients. Germline CDR1 reads MNHEY; CDR2 reads SMNVEV (reference sequence). This CDR3 spans 13 amino acids. With 9 bases removed from V and 5 bases from J, the gap between germline ends came to 14 bases. The sequenced material came from blood. The gene calls are TRBV27 and TRBJ2-1, with a weak D call TRBD1 (6 bases). This clonotype was obtained from a woman between 25 and 40 years old in good health. The CDR3 DNA is TGTGCCAGTCATACAGGGAACCACAATGAGCAGTTCTTC. This encodes CASHTGNHNEQFF.